The subject of this entry is one T cell receptor (beta chain). Its specificity is not known. Trimming took 5 bases from V and 5 from J; bases not matched to a gene: 8. The germline CDR1 and CDR2 sequences are SEHNR and FQNEAQ (reference sequence). This CDR3 is built from 14 residues. These data belong to a study of beta chain features in type 1 diabetes. Study-wide points: Patients with Type 1 diabetes showed moderately but significantly shorter TCRB CDR3s in all four CD4+ subsets.

Reverse transcribing all isolated RNA meant expressed TCRB transcripts were sequenced. Assay: immunoSEQ multiplex PCR; the TCRdb copy retains only in-frame clones and omits some. The sample carries 230,000 or so clones, around 16% recorded once. The rearrangement uses TRBV7-9 and TRBJ2-7, with TRBD1 matching over 8 bases. The source is a man aged 25 to 40 with type 1 diabetes. The sequenced material came from naive CD4+ T cells from blood. The CDR3 is CASSTGTGGHEQYF. CDR3 DNA: TGTGCCAGCAGCACCGGGACAGGCGGACACGAGCAGTACTTC.